A selection of T cell receptor beta chains follows, all from one sample in a study of blood T cell repertoires in COVID-19. Produced via immunoSEQ multiplex PCR; TCRdb's table is partial and in-frame only. The sample records over 70,000 clones, approximately 90% being singletons. Material for sequencing was peripheral blood. The receptors were gathered from an elderly woman with acute or convalescent COVID-19. The CDR3 runs from the conserved cysteine through the conserved F or W. A D gene is named only where the DNA matches it firmly. Some rows mark clone size as missing; the rest say once, few, many or name a class of expanded clone.

abundance,j_gene,d_gene,v_gene,CDR3nt,CDR3aa
.,TRBJ2-2,TRBD1,TRBV7-8,TGTGCCAGCAGCTTGACAGGGCGCAAGACGGGCACCGGGGAGCTGTTTTTT,CASSLTGRKTGTGELFF
.,TRBJ2-5,TRBD2,TRBV6-8,TGTGCCACCAAGGGAGGGGCGGGAGAGACCCAGTACTTC,CATKGGAGETQYF
.,TRBJ2-7,.,TRBV11-3,TGTGCCAGCAGCCCATCCCGGGGGAGCGAGCAGTACTTC,CASSPSRGSEQYF
.,TRBJ2-3,.,TRBV2,TGTGCCAGCAGTGTGAAGGAGACGCAGTATTTT,CASSVKETQYF
.,TRBJ1-4,.,TRBV9,TGTGCCAGCAGCCCCAGACAGAGTCAGTGGGGAAATGAAAAACTGTTTTTT,CASSPRQSQWGNEKLFF
.,TRBJ2-3,.,TRBV7-8,TGTGCCAGCAGCTTAGACAGGGTTGATACGCAGTATTTT,CASSLDRVDTQYF
once,TRBJ2-1,.,TRBV29-1,TGCAGCGTTGAATCAAGTCGGTATGAGCAGTTCTTC,CSVESSRYEQFF
.,TRBJ1-1,.,TRBV9,TGTGCCAGCAGCATGACAGGACCTTCCGAAGCTTTCTTT,CASSMTGPSEAFF
.,TRBJ1-6,.,TRBV30,TGTGCCTGGAAACTGTCCGGCTCCTATAATTCACCCCTCCACTTT,CAWKLSGSYNSPLHF
.,TRBJ1-1,TRBD1,TRBV18,TGTGCCAGCTCAGAAGGGACAGCCAAGAACACTGAAGCTTTCTTT,CASSEGTAKNTEAFF
.,TRBJ2-2,TRBD2,TRBV2,TGTGCCAGCAGTAGAACTAGCGGGAGTTACACCGGGGAGCTGTTTTTT,CASSRTSGSYTGELFF
.,TRBJ2-5,TRBD2,TRBV7-6,TGTGCCAGCAGCTGGGGAGCGGGGGCGGACGGGACCCAGTACTTC,CASSWGAGADGTQYF
few,TRBJ2-3,.,TRBV21-1,TGTGCCAGCAGCAAATGGAGCCAGGACACCCGCAGCACAGATACGCAGTATTTT,CASSKWSQDTRSTDTQYF
.,TRBJ1-6,TRBD1,TRBV7-3,TGTGCCAGCAGCCTGGACAGGGGAAATTCACCCCTCCACTTT,CASSLDRGNSPLHF
.,TRBJ2-4,.,TRBV27,TGTGCCAGCAGTTCCACCGGACAGACCTTCAAAAACATTCAGTACTTC,CASSSTGQTFKNIQYF
.,TRBJ2-3,TRBD1,TRBV7-8,TGTGCCAGCAGCTTCCTTCGACAGGGAAGAGGAGATACGCAGTATTTT,CASSFLRQGRGDTQYF
.,TRBJ1-5,TRBD1,TRBV19,TGTGCCACCCAGGGGGCTAGGCGCAATCAGCCCCAGCATTTT,CATQGARRNQPQHF
.,TRBJ1-1,.,TRBV6-5,TGTGCCAGCAGCCAATTAGAGGGAGAAGCTTTCTTT,CASSQLEGEAFF
.,TRBJ2-2,.,TRBV27,TGTGCCAGCAGTTTAGGTTTCAGGGGTATCACCGGGGAGCTGTTTTTT,CASSLGFRGITGELFF
.,TRBJ2-1,TRBD2,TRBV11-2,TGTGCCAGCAGCTCCGGACTAGCGGGAGGGTACAATGAGCAGTTCTTC,CASSSGLAGGYNEQFF
.,TRBJ1-5,.,TRBV2,TGTGCCAGCAGTCAAAGCAATCAGCCCCAGCATTTT,CASSQSNQPQHF
.,TRBJ1-1,.,TRBV19,TGTGCCAGTAGTATAGTAGCCGGTGCCGGCGGCACTGAAGCTTTCTTT,CASSIVAGAGGTEAFF
.,TRBJ2-3,.,TRBV5-1,TGCGCCAGCAGCCCGGACAGTCTCACAGATACGCAGTATTTT,CASSPDSLTDTQYF
.,TRBJ2-3,TRBD2,TRBV9,TGTGCCAGCAGCGTTCGACTAGCGGGGGCAGATACGCAGTATTTT,CASSVRLAGADTQYF
.,TRBJ1-1,.,TRBV5-1,TGCGCCAGCAGCCTGGACAGACAGACTGAAGCTTTCTTT,CASSLDRQTEAFF
.,TRBJ1-1,TRBD1,TRBV5-4,TGTGCCAGCAGCCGAGGACAGGTTGGGACTGAAGCTTTCTTT,CASSRGQVGTEAFF